This passage covers 28 T cell receptor beta chains from one sample sequenced in a study of CD8+CD57+ T cells in acquired aplastic anemia. The template for TCR beta VDJ and CDR3 sequence profiling was genomic DNA. TCRdb processed the reads anew with MiXCR; each CDR3 protein has one entry. The sample has approximately 190,000 distinct CDR3 sequences; around half are singletons. The authors sequenced patients whose flow cytometry had shown CD8+CD57+ cell expansion. Source material: sorted CD4+, CD8+, or CD8+CD57+ T cells (not recorded which) from PBMCs. Receptors were obtained from a human donor with aplastic anemia.

The chain recombines TRBV12-3 or TRBV12-4 with TRBJ1-1, with D hard to call. This CDR3 region has 12 residues. V was trimmed by 5 bases and J by 4 bases, leaving 8 bases between them. CDR3 nucleotides: TGTGCCAGCAGTCCAGATCTCACTGAAGCTTTCTTT. It encodes CASSPDLTEAFF.

This clonotype turned up a few times. J is TRBJ2-3 and V is TRBV11-2; 7 bases fit TRBD2. The CDR3 spans 16 residues. V lost 2 bases and J lost 6; bases outside the gene matches: 11. Per germline, CDR1 SGHAT and CDR2 FQNNGV. The CDR3 sequence: CASSLRPGLGGDTQYF. As DNA, the CDR3 is TGTGCCAGCAGCTTAAGACCAGGACTAGGAGGCGATACGCAGTATTTT.

Concerning this clonotype itself: This may arise from a read error, as a much more abundant clone is one base away. The chain links TRBV19 to TRBJ1-5, with D maybe TRBD1 (5 bases). Per germline, CDR1 LNHDA and CDR2 SQIVND (reference sequence). The CDR3 is 15 amino acids. The CDR3 here is CASSILGQGNQLQHF. DNA of the CDR3: TGTGCCAGTAGTATTTTAGGGCAGGGCAATCAGCTCCAGCATTTT.

CDR3 sequence: CASRAQQGVNNEQFF. The CDR3 DNA follows: TGTGCCAGCAGGGCCCAACAGGGGGTTAACAATGAGCAGTTCTTC. The chain is built from TRBV2 and TRBJ2-1; 8 bases line up with TRBD1. The CDR3 runs 15 residues. The junction had 9 bases not matched to a gene; V was cut back by 6 bases and J by 5 bases. CDR1 is SNHLY and CDR2 is FYNNEI in the germline V gene.

This clonotype was counted many times. V usage is TRBV12-3 or TRBV12-4 and J usage is TRBJ2-5, with D unclear. The V gene lost 5 bases and the J gene lost 0 bases, with 7 bases spanning the gap. This CDR3 is 13 amino acids long. For the CDR3, the DNA is TGTGCCAGCAGTCGAGACAACCAAGAGACCCAGTACTTC. Protein sequence: CASSRDNQETQYF.

The chain couples TRBV27 to TRBJ1-1; D is possibly TRBD1 (5 bases). Trimming took off 4 bases at V and 4 bases at J, with 19 bases between the two ends. Germline loops: CDR1 MNHEY, CDR2 SMNVEV (reference sequence). This CDR3 is built from 16 residues. The chain's CDR3 is CASSSGQTWVRTEAFF. The CDR3 nucleotides read TGTGCCAGCAGTTCCGGACAAACTTGGGTACGCACTGAAGCTTTCTTT.

Many counts were recorded for this clonotype. CDR3 DNA: TGTGCCAGCAGCCACAGGCCGACGAACACCGGGGAGCTGTTTTTT. Its translation is CASSHRPTNTGELFF. The rearrangement joins TRBV7-9 to TRBJ2-2; maybe TRBD1 (5 bases). The CDR3 sequence is 15 residues long. The germline V gene has CDR1 SEHNR and CDR2 FQNEAQ (reference sequence). V was cut by 5 bases and J by 0 bases, with 10 bases left in between.

This clonotype was found many times. The V gene is TRBV19, the J gene TRBJ2-3; D is tentatively TRBD1 or TRBD2 (6 bases each). Trimming pared 6 bases from V and 5 bases from J, leaving 15 bases between. Per the germline V gene, CDR1 is LNHDA and CDR2 is SQIVND (reference sequence). The length of the CDR3 is 14 residues. The CDR3 loop reads CASRMRGGGDTQYF. The CDR3 DNA sequence: TGTGCCAGTAGGATGAGAGGGGGAGGAGATACGCAGTATTTT.

Ten or more counts support this clonotype. This rearrangement joins TRBV12-3 or TRBV12-4 to TRBJ1-1; D remains ambiguous. CDR3 length equals 11 residues. V lost 11 bases and J lost 10, with 17 bases in between. CDR3 in amino acids: CASGSRWGAFF. The CDR3 DNA follows: TGTGCCTCAGGTTCTAGATGGGGAGCTTTCTTT.

A few counts support this clonotype. The chain combines TRBV20-1 with TRBJ2-7; D perhaps matches TRBD1 (5 bases). The CDR3 extends over 13 amino acids. Trimming removed 6 bases at V and 4 bases at J, with 16 bases between. Looked up from germline, CDR1 is DFQATT and CDR2 is SNEGSKA (reference sequence). The DNA for the CDR3 is TGCAGTGCGGCCAGGGCGGTGGTTTACGAGCAGTACTTC. Translation gives CSAARAVVYEQYF.

The chain uses TRBV9 and TRBJ1-2; unclear D gene. The germline V and J ends were trimmed by 0 bases and 7 bases, with 7 bases remaining between them. The CDR3 runs 12 residues. Germline V gene sequence: CDR1 SGDLS, CDR2 YYNGEE. This CDR3 is CASSVASGGYTF. The CDR3 nucleotides are TGTGCCAGCAGCGTAGCTTCGGGTGGCTACACCTTC.

The chain links TRBV19 to TRBJ1-1; tentatively, D is TRBD1 (5 bases). With 6 bases removed from V and 1 base from J, the gap between germline ends came to 9 bases. The CDR3 extends over 13 amino acids. Germline values: CDR1 LNHDA, CDR2 SQIVND (reference sequence). Here the CDR3 reads CASSPGGNTEAFF. The CDR3 bases are TGTGCCAGTAGCCCCGGGGGGAACACTGAAGCTTTCTTT.

This clonotype occurred a few times. This chain links TRBV9 with TRBJ1-2, with unresolved D. Trimming removed 1 base at V and 7 bases at J, with 5 bases between. This CDR3 contains 11 residues. CDR1 and CDR2 (germline): SGDLS, YYNGEE. The CDR3 loop reads CASSVQAGYTF. CDR3 DNA sequence: TGTGCCAGCAGCGTACAAGCTGGCTACACCTTC.

The chain has TRBV2 and TRBJ1-2; maybe TRBD1 (5 bases). This CDR3 contains 15 residues. The V end lost 6 bases, the J end lost 1 base, and 15 bases lay between the germline ends. CDR1 and CDR2 (germline): SNHLY, FYNNEI. The CDR3 DNA sequence: TGTGCCAGCAGCACTCAAGGGAGGGGTAACTATGGCTACACCTTC. Translated, it gives CASSTQGRGNYGYTF.

J is TRBJ2-7 and V is TRBV2; 11 bases fit TRBD2. Germline V gene sequence: CDR1 SNHLY, CDR2 FYNNEI. The trim removed 6 bases at V and 7 bases at J, leaving 2 bases unmatched. This CDR3 comprises 12 residues. CDR3 nucleotide sequence: TGTGCCAGCAGCCCTAGCGGGAGGGAGCAGTACTTC. Amino acid sequence: CASSPSGREQYF.

The chain couples TRBV7-9 to TRBJ2-7, with 7 bases identical to TRBD1. CDR3 length: 14 residues. Germline loops: CDR1 SEHNR, CDR2 FQNEAQ (reference sequence). Trimming cost V 5 bases and J 2 bases; bases outside gene matches: 6. DNA of the CDR3: TGTGCCAGCAGCCCCTCCACAGGGGCCTACGAGCAGTACTTC. Amino acid sequence: CASSPSTGAYEQYF.

The sample holds many counts of this clonotype. This chain uses TRBV4-1 with TRBJ2-5, with 12 bases aligning to TRBD2. CDR1 is MGHRA and CDR2 is YSYEKL in the germline V gene. CDR3 length equals 18 residues. The J segment lost 1 base and the V segment lost 2 bases, leaving 8 bases of the junction unmatched. The CDR3 spells CASSQRDSGLAGQETQYF. CDR3 nucleotide sequence: TGCGCCAGCAGCCAAAGGGATTCGGGACTAGCGGGCCAAGAGACCCAGTACTTC.

Notes on this clonotype: This may be a read error, as it is one base from a much larger clone. The rearrangement joins TRBV19 to TRBJ2-3, with 8 bases lining up with TRBD1. The CDR3 loop spans 15 amino acids. Germline assignment: CDR1 LNHDA and CDR2 SQIVND (reference sequence). The CDR3 DNA reads as TGTGCCAGTAGTACCGTCGCAGGGGGCACAGGTACGCAGTATTTT. Residues: CASSTVAGGTGTQYF.

The chain is built from TRBV20-1 and TRBJ2-3; D remains ambiguous. The CDR3 spans 15 residues. V shed 0 bases and J shed 0 bases, with 10 bases lying between them. Germline CDR1 DFQATT, CDR2 SNEGSKA (reference sequence). The CDR3 loop reads CSARDFTDSTDTQYF. CDR3 nucleotides: TGCAGTGCTAGAGATTTCACGGACAGCACAGATACGCAGTATTTT.

This clonotype was recorded at least ten times. The chain combines TRBV11-2 with TRBJ1-1; no clear D. Germline-derived CDR1 and CDR2 are SGHAT and FQNNGV. V shed 3 bases and J shed 4 bases, with 15 bases lying between them. This CDR3 region has 15 residues. CDR3 sequence: CASSFGRRVGTEAFF. The CDR3, as DNA: TGTGCCAGCAGCTTTGGTCGGAGGGTTGGCACTGAAGCTTTCTTT.

Concerning this clonotype itself: Its ends do not fully match the called genes, so a read error is possible. The J gene is TRBJ2-1, the V gene TRBV19; 10 nucleotides line up with TRBD1. Germline V CDR1 and CDR2: LNHDA, SQIVND (reference sequence). The CDR3 consists of 13 residues. CDR3 sequence reads: CASSVDRGREQFF. Here the CDR3 DNA reads TGTGCCAGTAGTGTAGACAGGGGGCGCGAGCAGTTCTTC.

This chain uses TRBV20-1 with TRBJ2-7; unclear D gene. Deletions cut 0 bases from V and 3 bases from J, with 12 bases between. The CDR3 covers 14 residues. The germline V gene has CDR1 DFQATT and CDR2 SNEGSKA (reference sequence). DNA for the CDR3: TGCAGTGCTAGAGATCTCCTAGGTGGCTACGAGCAGTACTTC. This sequence encodes CSARDLLGGYEQYF.

This chain links TRBV20-1 with TRBJ2-7; D ambiguous. Trimming pared 3 bases from V and 2 bases from J, leaving 8 bases between. The germline V gene has CDR1 DFQATT and CDR2 SNEGSKA (reference sequence). This CDR3 region has 12 residues. The CDR3 nucleotides read TGCAGTGCTAGCGGGTTAGCCTACGAGCAGTACTTC. Translation: CSASGLAYEQYF.

CDR3 DNA sequence: TGTGCCAGCAGTGACCGGAAAATGAACACTGAAGCTTTCTTT. Translated, it gives CASSDRKMNTEAFF. The chain has TRBV2 and TRBJ1-1, with no clear D. Germline-derived CDR1 and CDR2 are SNHLY and FYNNEI. Trimming shortened V by 3 bases and J by 0 bases, and 8 bases separated the two germline ends. The CDR3 runs to 14 residues.

This clonotype was counted only a few times. This chain uses TRBV27 with TRBJ1-5; weak D call: TRBD1 (6 bases). Trimming cost V 6 bases and J 0 bases, with 18 bases left between them. Germline CDR1 reads MNHEY; CDR2 reads SMNVEV (reference sequence). The CDR3 runs 17 residues. In DNA form, the CDR3 reads TGTGCCAGCAGCAGCTTGAGGGGGAACCATAGCAATCAGCCCCAGCATTTT. Its translation: CASSSLRGNHSNQPQHF.

Only a few counts were recorded for this clonotype. The chain links TRBV7-9 to TRBJ2-1, with TRBD1 matching 7 bases. The CDR3 is 13 residues long. The germline gives CDR1 SEHNR, CDR2 FQNEAQ (reference sequence). V lost 5 bases, J lost 9 bases, and 7 bases stayed unmatched. CDR3 amino acids: CASSRDSSGEQFF. The CDR3 DNA follows: TGTGCCAGCAGCCGGGACAGTAGTGGTGAGCAGTTCTTC.

DNA for the CDR3: TGCGCCAGCAGCCAGACCGGGACAGGGAAGAAGCAGTACTTC. Its translation: CASSQTGTGKKQYF. The chain employs TRBV5-1 and TRBJ2-7; 9 positions agree with TRBD1. The CDR3 runs to 14 residues. V gave up 4 bases and J gave up 8 bases; unmatched junction bases: 10. CDR1 is SGHRS, CDR2 YFSETQ, per germline.

The rearrangement joins TRBV7-3 to TRBJ1-6; D is perhaps TRBD1 (5 bases). The V gene's germline CDR1 is SGHTA and CDR2 FQGTGA. This CDR3 region has 16 residues. Trimming took off 6 bases at V and 5 bases at J, with 17 bases between the two ends. The chain's CDR3 is CASRLQPGRNNSPLHF. The CDR3 DNA reads as TGTGCCAGCAGACTACAACCGGGGCGGAATAATTCACCCCTCCACTTT.